Listed below are T cell receptor beta chains from one sample, sequenced in a study of patients and donors after allogeneic stem cell transplantation. TCRdb itself ran the RT-PCR reads through MiXCR, one entry per CDR3 protein. The data hold about 200,000 distinct CDR3 sequences, with around 40% observed a single time. Material: blood, either unsorted or a sorted T cell fraction (not recorded which). Receptor source: a human donor who was either an allogeneic HSCT recipient or a stem cell or donor lymphocyte infusion donor (not recorded which). It is not recorded whose cells these are; they may come from a transplant donor. Each CDR3 is given with its conserved first and last residue. The D gene is left open where the match is weak. Rows give clone size only sometimes, using once, few, many, or a class for an expanded clone.

CASSQVPGYTGELFF TRBJ2-2 TRBV3-1 once .
CSASRGRFNQPQHF TRBJ1-5 TRBV20-1 . .
CASSPQGVRDQPQHF TRBJ1-5 TRBV18 few .
CASSSDRVKNIQYF TRBJ2-4 TRBV18 once TRBD1
CASSPSGQRSGNTIYF TRBJ1-3 TRBV12-3/TRBV12-4 . TRBD1
CASSLSQGGVSYNEQFF TRBJ2-1 TRBV12-3/TRBV12-4 . .
CRADRGTMDTEAFF TRBJ1-1 TRBV29-1 . TRBD1
CASSPQGADDYGYTF TRBJ1-2 TRBV7-2 few TRBD1
CSARGRRYGLFF TRBJ1-4 TRBV20-1 few .
CASSLDAANTGELFF TRBJ2-2 TRBV5-1 . .
CASSLRDPGTLHF TRBJ1-6 TRBV7-2 . .
CASSLVTSTDTQYF TRBJ2-3 TRBV27 . .
CASSSPAGGGDGYTF TRBJ1-2 TRBV27 . .
CASSPFAGSRTEAFF TRBJ1-1 TRBV6-5 . .
CASSRGLAGGIEETQYF TRBJ2-5 TRBV3-1 . TRBD2
CSAGGTSYTDTQYF TRBJ2-3 TRBV29-1 . .
CASSPGSTANEKLFF TRBJ1-4 TRBV5-4 . .
CASSPRTGGERVYGYTF TRBJ1-2 TRBV2 . TRBD1
CASSRRDSIISPLHF TRBJ1-6 TRBV4-3 . TRBD1
CASQGNTEAFF TRBJ1-1 TRBV12-3/TRBV12-4 many .
CASSLAEGDTQYF TRBJ2-3 TRBV7-7 once .
CASSYRNSYEQYF TRBJ2-7 TRBV5-6 . .
CASSLSLTPQTYNEQFF TRBJ2-1 TRBV28 . .
CASSLQGNGNTIYF TRBJ1-3 TRBV5-1 . .
CSAREGLRRSYTF TRBJ1-2 TRBV20-1 . .
CASSQAGGTPDTQYF TRBJ2-3 TRBV3-1 . TRBD2
CAISEVGGRYEQYF TRBJ2-7 TRBV10-3 . .
CASSWGQGHTGELFF TRBJ2-2 TRBV5-5 . TRBD1
CASSLTSANNEQFF TRBJ2-1 TRBV5-1 few TRBD2
CASSVETAYNEQFF TRBJ2-1 TRBV5-1 . .
CASSLRLAGVADTQYF TRBJ2-3 TRBV12-3/TRBV12-4 . TRBD2
CASSLMGAPEKLFF TRBJ1-4 TRBV12-3/TRBV12-4 few .
CASSPGGSRNTIYF TRBJ1-3 TRBV7-2 few .
CAWSVSGGGRTDTQYF TRBJ2-3 TRBV30 few TRBD2
CASSRDREDYEQYF TRBJ2-7 TRBV28 few TRBD1
CASRRTGNTEAFF TRBJ1-1 TRBV7-9 . .
CAISDNTYEQYF TRBJ2-7 TRBV10-3 once .
CASSFLQNYGYTF TRBJ1-2 TRBV12-3/TRBV12-4 few .
CASSRTGYGPGNTIYF TRBJ1-3 TRBV27 few TRBD1
CASSLVRGHYGYTF TRBJ1-2 TRBV7-9 . .
CASSPRVGYQETQYF TRBJ2-5 TRBV4-1 many .